What follows is one TCR beta chain and its context. A unique molecular identifier was attached to every TCR cDNA molecule. TCRdb re-called the 5' RACE reads through MiXCR, storing one row per CDR3 protein. The sample consists of around 120,000 distinct CDR3 sequences, 10% to 15% of them appearing once. Time point reported: blood at routine non-recurrence follow-up after resection. The study sequenced unsorted whole RNA from tumor, nontumor lung or frozen PBMC. Germline-derived CDR1 and CDR2 are SGHDT and YYEEEE. The CDR3 contains 15 residues. The V end was cut by 4 bases, the J end by 0 bases, with 11 bases between. These data originate in a study of spatial heterogeneity in lung cancer. Study background: Samples came from roughly 72 TRACERx patients with untreated early-stage lung cancer.

The material sequenced was PBMCs, taken at follow-up. The chain has TRBV5-6 and TRBJ2-4; D perhaps matches TRBD2 (5 bases). The TCR was taken from a male donor with early-stage non-small cell lung cancer. The CDR3 DNA reads TGTGCCAGCAGCCAGGACTTCGTAGCCAAAAACATTCAGTACTTC. This encodes CASSQDFVAKNIQYF.